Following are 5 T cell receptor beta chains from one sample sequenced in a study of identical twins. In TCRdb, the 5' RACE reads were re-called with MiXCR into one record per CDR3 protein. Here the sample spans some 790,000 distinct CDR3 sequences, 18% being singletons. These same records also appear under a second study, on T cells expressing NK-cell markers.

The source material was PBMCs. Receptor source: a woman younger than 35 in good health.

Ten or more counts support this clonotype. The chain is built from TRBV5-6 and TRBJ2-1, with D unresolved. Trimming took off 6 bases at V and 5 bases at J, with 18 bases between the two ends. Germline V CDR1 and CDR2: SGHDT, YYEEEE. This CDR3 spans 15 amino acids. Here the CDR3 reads CASTLGIPKNNEQFF. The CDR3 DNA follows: TGTGCCAGCACCCTTGGGATACCAAAAAACAATGAGCAGTTCTTC.

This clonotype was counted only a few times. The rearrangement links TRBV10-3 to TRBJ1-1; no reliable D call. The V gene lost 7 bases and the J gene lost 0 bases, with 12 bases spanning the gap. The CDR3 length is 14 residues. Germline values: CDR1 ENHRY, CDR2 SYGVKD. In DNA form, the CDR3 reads TGTGCCATCACTGACGGAAACATGAACACTGAAGCTTTCTTT. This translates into CAITDGNMNTEAFF.

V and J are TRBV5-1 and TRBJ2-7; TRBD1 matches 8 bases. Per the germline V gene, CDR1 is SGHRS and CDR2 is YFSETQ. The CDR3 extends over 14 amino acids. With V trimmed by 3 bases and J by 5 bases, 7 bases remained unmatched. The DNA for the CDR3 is TGCGCCAGCAGCTCGGGACAGGACCCCAACGAGCAGTACTTC. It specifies CASSSGQDPNEQYF.

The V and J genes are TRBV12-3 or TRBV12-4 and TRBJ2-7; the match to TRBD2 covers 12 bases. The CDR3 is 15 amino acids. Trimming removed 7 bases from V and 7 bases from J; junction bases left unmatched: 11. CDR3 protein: CASKGVRTSGKEQYF. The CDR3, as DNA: TGTGCCAGCAAGGGAGTGAGGACTAGCGGGAAGGAGCAGTACTTC.

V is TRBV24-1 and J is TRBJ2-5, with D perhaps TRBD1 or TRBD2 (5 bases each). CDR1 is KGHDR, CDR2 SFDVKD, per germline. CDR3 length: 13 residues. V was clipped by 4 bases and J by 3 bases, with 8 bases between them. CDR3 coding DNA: TGTGCCACCAGTGAAGGGACCAAAGAGACCCAGTACTTC. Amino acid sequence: CATSEGTKETQYF.